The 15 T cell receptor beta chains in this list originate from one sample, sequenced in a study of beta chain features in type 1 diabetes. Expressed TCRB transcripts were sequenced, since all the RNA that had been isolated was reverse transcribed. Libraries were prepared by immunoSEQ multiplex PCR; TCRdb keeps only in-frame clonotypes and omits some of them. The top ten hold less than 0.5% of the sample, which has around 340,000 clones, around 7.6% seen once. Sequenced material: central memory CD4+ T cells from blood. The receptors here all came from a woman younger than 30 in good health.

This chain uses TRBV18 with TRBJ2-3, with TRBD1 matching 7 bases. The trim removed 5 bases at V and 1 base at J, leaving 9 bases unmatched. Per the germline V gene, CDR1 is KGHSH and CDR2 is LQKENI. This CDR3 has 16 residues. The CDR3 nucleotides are TGTGCCAGCTCATCCAACAGGGGACGGGGCACAGATACGCAGTATTTT. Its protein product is CASSSNRGRGTDTQYF.

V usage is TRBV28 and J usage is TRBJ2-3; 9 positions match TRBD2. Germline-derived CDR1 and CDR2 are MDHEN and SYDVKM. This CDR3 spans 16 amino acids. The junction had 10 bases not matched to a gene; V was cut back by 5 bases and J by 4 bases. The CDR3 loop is CASSTRGGRASDTQYF. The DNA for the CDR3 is TGTGCCAGCAGTACAAGGGGCGGGAGGGCGTCAGATACGCAGTATTTT.

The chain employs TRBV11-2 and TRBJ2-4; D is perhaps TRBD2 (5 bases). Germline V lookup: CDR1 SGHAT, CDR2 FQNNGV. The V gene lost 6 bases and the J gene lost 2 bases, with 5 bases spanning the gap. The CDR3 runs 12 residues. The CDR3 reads CASRDSKNIQYF. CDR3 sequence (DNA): TGTGCCAGCAGGGACTCCAAAAACATTCAGTACTTC.

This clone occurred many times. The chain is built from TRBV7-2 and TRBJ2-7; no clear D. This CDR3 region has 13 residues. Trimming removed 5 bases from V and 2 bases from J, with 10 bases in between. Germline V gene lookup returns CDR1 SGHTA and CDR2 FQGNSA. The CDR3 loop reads CASSVRQTYEQYF. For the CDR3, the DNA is TGTGCCAGCAGCGTTCGACAAACCTACGAGCAGTACTTC.

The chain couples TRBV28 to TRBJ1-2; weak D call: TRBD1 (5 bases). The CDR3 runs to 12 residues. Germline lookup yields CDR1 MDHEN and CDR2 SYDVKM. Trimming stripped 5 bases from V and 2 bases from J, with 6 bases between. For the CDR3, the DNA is TGTGCCAGCAGTGGGACCAACTATGGCTACACCTTC. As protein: CASSGTNYGYTF.

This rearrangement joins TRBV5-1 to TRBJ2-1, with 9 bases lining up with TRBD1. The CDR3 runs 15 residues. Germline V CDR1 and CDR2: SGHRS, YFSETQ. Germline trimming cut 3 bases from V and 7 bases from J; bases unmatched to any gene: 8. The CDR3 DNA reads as TGCGCCAGCAGCTATATAACAGGGGGCGGAAATGAGCAGTTCTTC. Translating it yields CASSYITGGGNEQFF.

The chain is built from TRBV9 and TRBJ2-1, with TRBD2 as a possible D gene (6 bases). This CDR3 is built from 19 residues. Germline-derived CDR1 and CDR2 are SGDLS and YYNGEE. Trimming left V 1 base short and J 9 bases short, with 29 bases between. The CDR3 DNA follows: TGTGCCAGCAGCGTAAGTTGGGGGAGCGGGTCTGACTCCGGCGGTGAGCAGTTCTTC. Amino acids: CASSVSWGSGSDSGGEQFF.

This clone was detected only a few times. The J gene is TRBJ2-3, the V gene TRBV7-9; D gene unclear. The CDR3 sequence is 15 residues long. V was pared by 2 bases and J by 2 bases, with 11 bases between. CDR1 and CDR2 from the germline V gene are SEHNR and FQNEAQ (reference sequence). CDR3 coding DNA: TGTGCCAGCAGCTTATTGCCTACCCACACAGATACGCAGTATTTT. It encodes CASSLLPTHTDTQYF.

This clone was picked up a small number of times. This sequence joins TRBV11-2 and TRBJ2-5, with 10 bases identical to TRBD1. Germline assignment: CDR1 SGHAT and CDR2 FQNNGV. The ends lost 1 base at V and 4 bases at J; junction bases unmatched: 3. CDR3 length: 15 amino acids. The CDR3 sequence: CASSLGQGAGETQYF. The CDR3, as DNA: TGTGCCAGCAGCTTAGGACAGGGGGCCGGAGAGACCCAGTACTTC.

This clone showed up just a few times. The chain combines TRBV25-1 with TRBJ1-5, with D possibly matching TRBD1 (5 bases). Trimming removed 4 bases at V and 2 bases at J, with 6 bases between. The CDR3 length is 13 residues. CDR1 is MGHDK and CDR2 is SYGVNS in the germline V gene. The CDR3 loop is CASSAQGNQPQHF. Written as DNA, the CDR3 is TGTGCCAGCAGTGCACAGGGCAATCAGCCCCAGCATTTT.

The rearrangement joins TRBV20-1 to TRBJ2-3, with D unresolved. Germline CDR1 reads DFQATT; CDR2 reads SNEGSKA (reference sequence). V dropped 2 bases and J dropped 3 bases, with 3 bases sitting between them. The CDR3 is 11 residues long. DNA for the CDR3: TGCAGTGCTAGAAGAACAGATACGCAGTATTTT. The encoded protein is CSARRTDTQYF.

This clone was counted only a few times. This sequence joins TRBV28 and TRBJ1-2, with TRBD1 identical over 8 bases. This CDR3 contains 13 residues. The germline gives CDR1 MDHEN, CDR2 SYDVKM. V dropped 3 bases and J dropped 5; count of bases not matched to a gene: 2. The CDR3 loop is CASSFTGGYGYTF. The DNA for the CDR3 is TGTGCCAGCAGTTTTACAGGGGGTTATGGCTACACCTTC.

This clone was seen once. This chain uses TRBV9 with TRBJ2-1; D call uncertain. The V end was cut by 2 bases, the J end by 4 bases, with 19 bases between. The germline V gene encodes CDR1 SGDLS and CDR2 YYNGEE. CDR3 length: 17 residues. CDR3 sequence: CASSVRAGNRIYNEQFF. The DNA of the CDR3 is TGTGCCAGCAGCGTTCGGGCAGGTAATAGGATATACAATGAGCAGTTCTTC. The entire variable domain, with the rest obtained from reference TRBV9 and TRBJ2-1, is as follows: DSGVTQTPKHLITATGQRVTLRCSPRSGDLSVYWYQQSLDQGLQFLIQYYNGEERAKGNILERFSAQQFPDLHSELNLSSLELGDSALYFCASSVRAGNRIYNEQFFGPGTRLTVL.

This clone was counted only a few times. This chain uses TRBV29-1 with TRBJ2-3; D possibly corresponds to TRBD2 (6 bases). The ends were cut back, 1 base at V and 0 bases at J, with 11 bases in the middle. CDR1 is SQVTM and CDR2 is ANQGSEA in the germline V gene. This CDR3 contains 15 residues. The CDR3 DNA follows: TGCAGCGTTGAAGGGGAGGCAGCTAGCACAGATACGCAGTATTTT. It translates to CSVEGEAASTDTQYF.

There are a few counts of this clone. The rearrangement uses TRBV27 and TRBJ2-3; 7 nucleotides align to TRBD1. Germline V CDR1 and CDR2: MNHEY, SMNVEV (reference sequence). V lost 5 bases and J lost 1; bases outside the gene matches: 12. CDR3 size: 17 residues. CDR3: CASSVGTVGTGTDTQYF. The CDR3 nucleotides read TGTGCCAGCAGTGTCGGGACAGTCGGTACGGGCACAGATACGCAGTATTTT.